The 30 T cell receptor beta chains given below trace back to one sample, sequenced in a study of blood T cell repertoires in COVID-19. Only in-frame clones appear in the TCRdb table, and some are missing; sequencing was by immunoSEQ multiplex PCR. The data show 400,000 to 500,000 clones, with roughly 90% seen just once and approximately 1.8% held by the top ten. The sequencing input was PBMCs or T cells enriched from blood (not recorded which). Every receptor here comes from a woman between 35 and 50 years old who had recovered from COVID-19.

The CDR3 bases are TGTGCCAGCAGCTTTAATACAGGGGGCCCCTACAATGAGCAGTTCTTC. This sequence encodes CASSFNTGGPYNEQFF. The gene calls are TRBV13 and TRBJ2-1; 9 bases are a match to TRBD1. The CDR3 is 16 residues long. CDR1 and CDR2 (germline): PRHDT, FYEKMQ (reference sequence). Germline trimming cut 3 bases from V and 2 bases from J; bases unmatched to any gene: 5.

The chain uses TRBV7-9 and TRBJ1-1; D is unresolved. Germline loops: CDR1 SEHNR, CDR2 FQNEAQ (reference sequence). V lost 1 base, J lost 4 bases, and 10 bases lay in between. The CDR3 totals 14 residues. In DNA form, the CDR3 reads TGTGCCAGCAGCTTAGGAGAGTCTAGCACTGAAGCTTTCTTT. As protein: CASSLGESSTEAFF.

The CDR3 loop is CASSEVIHGEAFF. CDR3 DNA: TGTGCCAGCAGTGAAGTAATTCACGGTGAAGCTTTCTTT. This chain joins TRBV2 and TRBJ1-1, with D unclear. CDR3 length: 13 residues. The germline V gene encodes CDR1 SNHLY and CDR2 FYNNEI. The V gene lost 1 base and the J gene lost 7 bases, with 10 bases spanning the gap.

This rearrangement joins TRBV5-1 to TRBJ1-4; 8 bases match TRBD1. The trim removed 0 bases at V and 8 bases at J, leaving 6 bases unmatched. CDR1 SGHRS and CDR2 YFSETQ come from the germline V gene. This CDR3 is built from 15 residues. CDR3 nucleotides: TGCGCCAGCAGCTTGGACGGACAGGGTGTCGAAAAACTGTTTTTT. Translating it yields CASSLDGQGVEKLFF.

The chain has TRBV5-1 and TRBJ1-2, with 8 bases matching TRBD1. The germline CDR1 and CDR2 sequences are SGHRS and YFSETQ. V was pared by 1 base and J by 5 bases, with 10 bases of the junction left unmatched. The CDR3 has 16 residues. Here the CDR3 reads CASSLSGQGLSYGYTF. CDR3 DNA sequence: TGCGCCAGCAGCTTGTCCGGACAGGGATTATCTTATGGCTACACCTTC.

The chain employs TRBV7-9 and TRBJ2-5; D unclear. The germline V gene has CDR1 SEHNR and CDR2 FQNEAQ (reference sequence). V was shortened by 0 bases and J by 0 bases, with 14 bases between the two germline ends. This CDR3 comprises 17 residues. This CDR3 is CASSLAVRSSYQETQYF. CDR3 in DNA: TGTGCCAGCAGCTTAGCGGTTAGATCAAGTTACCAAGAGACCCAGTACTTC.

The chain employs TRBV5-8 and TRBJ1-5; D is uncertain. Trimming removed 4 bases from V and 4 bases from J, with 15 bases in between. The CDR3 sequence is 15 residues long. Germline V gives CDR1 SGHTS, CDR2 YDEGEE. CDR3 bases: TGTGCCAGCAGCCGCTTGGGAGGAGCGAATCAGCCCCAGCATTTT. Protein product: CASSRLGGANQPQHF.

The chain uses TRBV18 and TRBJ1-2; 9 positions match TRBD1. Unmatched junction bases numbered 2, after V lost 3 bases and J lost 3 bases. Germline V gives CDR1 KGHSH, CDR2 LQKENI. This CDR3 is built from 14 residues. The CDR3 sequence is CASSPGTGHYGYTF. CDR3 coding DNA: TGTGCCAGCTCACCTGGGACAGGGCACTATGGCTACACCTTC.

The chain employs TRBV4-2 and TRBJ2-7; 10 bases line up with TRBD1. The junction had 6 bases not matched to a gene; V was cut back by 4 bases and J by 3 bases. The length of the CDR3 is 15 residues. Germline CDR1 is LGHNA and CDR2 is YNFKEQ. The CDR3 DNA reads TGTGCCAGCAGCCCAAGGGACAGGGGTCTCTACGAGCAGTACTTC. This codes for CASSPRDRGLYEQYF.

The CDR3 loop is CASSYPVPWSPLHF. The DNA of the CDR3 is TGTGCCAGCAGTTACCCGGTCCCTTGGTCACCCCTCCACTTT. The chain couples TRBV5-5 to TRBJ1-6; D gene uncertain. The ends were cut back, 5 bases at V and 10 bases at J, with 16 bases in the middle. CDR3 size: 14 residues. Germline loops: CDR1 SGHKS, CDR2 YYEKEE (reference sequence).

The DNA of the CDR3 is TGTGCCTGGAGTTTGACAGGGGTCTTGCAGACCCAGTACTTC. Protein: CAWSLTGVLQTQYF. The chain uses TRBV30 and TRBJ2-5, with 8 bases that match TRBD1. Germline-derived CDR1 and CDR2 are GTSNPN and SVGIG (reference sequence). The CDR3 loop spans 14 amino acids. V was pared by 2 bases and J by 6 bases, with 8 bases of the junction left unmatched.

The rearrangement joins TRBV29-1 to TRBJ1-6, with 11 bases identical to TRBD1. The V segment lost 5 bases and the J segment 8 bases; nucleotides outside the gene matches: 5. The germline V gene has CDR1 SQVTM and CDR2 ANQGSEA. This CDR3 has 14 residues. The CDR3 region is CSVRTGGVDSPLHF. The CDR3 DNA sequence: TGCAGCGTTCGGACAGGGGGCGTCGATTCACCCCTCCACTTT.

The CDR3 DNA sequence: TGTGCCAGTAAGTGGACAGGGAACACCGGGGAGCTGTTTTTT. Residues: CASKWTGNTGELFF. The gene calls are TRBV19 and TRBJ2-2; 7 bases agree with TRBD1. The germline CDR1 and CDR2 sequences are LNHDA and SQIVND (reference sequence). The CDR3 is made up of 14 amino acids. The V and J ends lost 7 bases and 1 base, in that order; junction bases with no gene match: 3.

Only one count was recorded for this clone. The gene calls are TRBV5-4 and TRBJ2-3; perhaps TRBD2 as D (6 bases). The length of the CDR3 is 14 residues. Trimming cost V 6 bases and J 5 bases, with 16 bases left between them. Germline CDR1 and CDR2: SGHNT and YYREEE (reference sequence). The CDR3 loop is CASTPAGPQDTQYF. The CDR3, as DNA: TGTGCCAGCACTCCGGCGGGACCCCAAGATACGCAGTATTTT.

V and J are TRBV7-8 and TRBJ1-5; possibly TRBD1 for D (5 bases). The CDR3 sequence is 14 residues long. The germline gives CDR1 SGHVS, CDR2 FQNEAQ. Trimming pared 5 bases from V and 5 bases from J, leaving 13 bases between. CDR3 protein: CASSRGEAHQPQHF. CDR3 DNA sequence: TGTGCCAGCAGCCGAGGGGAGGCGCATCAGCCCCAGCATTTT.

This clone came up once. The chain recombines TRBV20-1 with TRBJ1-2, with 10 bases identical to TRBD1. Trimming cost V 6 bases and J 7 bases; bases outside gene matches: 11. The CDR3 consists of 14 residues. Germline CDR1 and CDR2: DFQATT and SNEGSKA (reference sequence). The CDR3 spells CSASKTGGGSGYTF. The CDR3 DNA follows: TGCAGTGCGAGTAAGACAGGGGGCGGGAGTGGCTACACCTTC.

The J gene is TRBJ1-4, the V gene TRBV4-1; TRBD1 matches at 7 bases. V dropped 3 bases and J dropped 8; count of bases not matched to a gene: 12. The germline gives CDR1 MGHRA, CDR2 YSYEKL. The length of the CDR3 is 16 residues. As DNA, the CDR3 is TGCGCCAGCAGCCACCGGGTGACAGGGTTTATCGAAAAACTGTTTTTT. Protein: CASSHRVTGFIEKLFF.

The chain links TRBV19 to TRBJ2-4; D possibly corresponds to TRBD1 (6 bases). This CDR3 has 15 residues. The germline V and J ends were trimmed by 6 bases and 1 base, with 13 bases remaining between them. Germline V lookup: CDR1 LNHDA, CDR2 SQIVND (reference sequence). In nucleotides, the CDR3 is TGTGCCAGTAGCCTCTCAGGGGCGGCCAAAAACATTCAGTACTTC. Protein product: CASSLSGAAKNIQYF.

The CDR3 DNA follows: TGTGCCACCAGCAGCGCCTGGGGGGAGCGGGAGGAGACCCAGTACTTC. Its protein is CATSSAWGEREETQYF. The chain joins TRBV15 to TRBJ2-5, with 8 bases fitting TRBD2. The CDR3 has 16 amino acids. Germline loops: CDR1 LNHNV, CDR2 YYDKDF (reference sequence). Trimming removed 3 bases from V and 5 bases from J; junction bases left unmatched: 11.

The V call is TRBV7-8, the J call TRBJ1-5; 9 positions agree with TRBD1. Germline lookup yields CDR1 SGHVS and CDR2 FQNEAQ. The CDR3 length is 17 residues. Germline trimming cut 5 bases from V and 5 bases from J; bases unmatched to any gene: 13. CDR3: CASSPPGGQGLDQPQHF. Written as DNA, the CDR3 is TGTGCCAGCAGCCCACCGGGAGGACAGGGGTTGGATCAGCCCCAGCATTTT.

The V call is TRBV6-6, the J call TRBJ2-5, with 8 bases matching TRBD2. Trimming cost V 5 bases and J 0 bases; bases outside gene matches: 17. The CDR3 covers 19 residues. Germline V gene data show CDR1 as MNHNY and CDR2 as SVGAGI (reference sequence). CDR3 amino acids: CASSPSTSGYPINQETQYF. CDR3 coding DNA: TGTGCCAGCAGTCCAAGCACTAGCGGTTATCCCATAAACCAAGAGACCCAGTACTTC.

The rearrangement uses TRBV3-1 (or the pseudogene TRBV3-2) and TRBJ2-3, with TRBD2 matching 7 bases. This CDR3 contains 14 residues. Germline loops: CDR1 LGHDT, CDR2 YNNKEL (reference sequence). V was clipped by 1 base and J by 7 bases; unmatched bases: 5. In nucleotides, the CDR3 is TGTGCCAGCAGCCAAGGGACTAGTATCCATACGCAGTATTTT. Translated, it gives CASSQGTSIHTQYF.

V and J are TRBV13 and TRBJ2-2, with D unclear. The length of the CDR3 is 12 residues. CDR1 is PRHDT, CDR2 FYEKMQ, per germline (reference sequence). Trimming shortened V by 5 bases and J by 4 bases, and 5 bases separated the two germline ends. CDR3 nucleotides: TGTGCCAGCAGCCCGGGCACCGGGGAGCTGTTTTTT. It is translated as CASSPGTGELFF.

The gene calls are TRBV25-1 and TRBJ1-1; D not certain. Germline CDR1 is MGHDK and CDR2 is SYGVNS. V was pared by 5 bases and J by 0 bases, with 7 bases between. This CDR3 has 13 residues. The DNA of the CDR3 is TGTGCCAGCAGTCCTCGTGTGAACACTGAAGCTTTCTTT. This sequence encodes CASSPRVNTEAFF.

This clone was picked up one time. V gene TRBV19 combines with J gene TRBJ1-2, with TRBD1 matching 9 bases. The CDR3 consists of 15 residues. CDR1 is LNHDA, CDR2 SQIVND, per germline (reference sequence). The junction had 7 bases not matched to a gene; V was cut back by 1 base and J by 7 bases. The CDR3 DNA reads TGTGCCAGTAGTATAGTCGGGACAGGGACAGGTGGCTACACCTTC. As protein: CASSIVGTGTGGYTF.

The CDR3 spells CASSLESSGVDEQFF. CDR3 DNA: TGCGCCAGCAGCTTGGAGTCATCCGGGGTCGATGAGCAGTTCTTC. V and J are TRBV5-1 and TRBJ2-1, with D possibly TRBD2 on 5 matching bases. Germline CDR1 and CDR2: SGHRS and YFSETQ. Trimming cost V 0 bases and J 8 bases, with 15 bases left between them. The CDR3 runs to 15 residues.

V is TRBV27 and J is TRBJ1-1, with D unresolved. The CDR3 sequence is 19 residues long. Germline lookup yields CDR1 MNHEY and CDR2 SMNVEV (reference sequence). Trimming left V 4 bases short and J 0 bases short, with 24 bases between. As DNA, the CDR3 is TGTGCCAGCAGTTCCACCTCTTGGTACGGGGTTTTGGTGAACACTGAAGCTTTCTTT. Translated, it gives CASSSTSWYGVLVNTEAFF.

This clone was observed a few times. V usage is TRBV4-3 and J usage is TRBJ2-1; D is possibly TRBD2 (6 bases). CDR1 is LGHNA and CDR2 is YSLEER in the germline V gene. Trimming shortened V by 5 bases and J by 9 bases, and 20 bases separated the two germline ends. The CDR3 sequence is 15 residues long. The DNA for the CDR3 is TGCGCCAGCAGCGTGCGGGGATCCGCCGTGGGTGAGCAGTTCTTC. This codes for CASSVRGSAVGEQFF.

The V gene is TRBV12-5, the J gene TRBJ2-5, with 10 positions matching TRBD1. The germline V gene encodes CDR1 LGHNT and CDR2 FRNRAP. The CDR3 is 15 amino acids. The J segment lost 9 bases and the V segment lost 2 bases, leaving 9 bases of the junction unmatched. The CDR3 nucleotides read TGTGCTAGTGGTTTGCCGCCGCGGACAGGGGGGTCCCAGTACTTC. This codes for CASGLPPRTGGSQYF.

The CDR3 is CASPNPGGYTF. CDR3 nucleotides: TGTGCCAGCCCAAATCCGGGAGGCTACACCTTC. The chain combines TRBV7-9 with TRBJ1-2; no clear D. V was clipped by 8 bases and J by 8 bases, with 12 bases between them. Germline lookup yields CDR1 SEHNR and CDR2 FQNEAQ (reference sequence). This CDR3 is built from 11 residues.